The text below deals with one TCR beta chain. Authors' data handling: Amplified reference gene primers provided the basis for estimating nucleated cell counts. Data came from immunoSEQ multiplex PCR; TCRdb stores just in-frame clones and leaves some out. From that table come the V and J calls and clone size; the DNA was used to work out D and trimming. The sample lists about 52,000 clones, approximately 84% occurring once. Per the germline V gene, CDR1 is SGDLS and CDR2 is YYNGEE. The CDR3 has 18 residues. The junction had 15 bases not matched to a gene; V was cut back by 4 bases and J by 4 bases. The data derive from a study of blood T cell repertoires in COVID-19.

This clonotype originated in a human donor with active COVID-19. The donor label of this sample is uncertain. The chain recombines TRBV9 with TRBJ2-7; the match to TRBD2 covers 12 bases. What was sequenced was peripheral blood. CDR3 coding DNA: TGTGCCAGCAGCCCCCAGGAGGCTAGCGGGGGGGCCCTATACGAGCAGTACTTC. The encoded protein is CASSPQEASGGALYEQYF.